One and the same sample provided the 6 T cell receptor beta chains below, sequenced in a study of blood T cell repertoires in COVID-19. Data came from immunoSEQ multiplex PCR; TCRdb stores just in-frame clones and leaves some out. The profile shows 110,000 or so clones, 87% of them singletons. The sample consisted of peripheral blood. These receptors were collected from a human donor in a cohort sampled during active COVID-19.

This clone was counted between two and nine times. In DNA, the CDR3 is TGTGCCAGTAGTCCCGAGGGAAAATACGAGCAGTACTTC. Translation: CASSPEGKYEQYF. V usage is TRBV19 and J usage is TRBJ2-7, with D possibly being TRBD2 (5 bases). The V and J ends lost 5 bases and 4 bases respectively, with 12 bases between them. The CDR3 extends over 13 amino acids. Germline V gives CDR1 LNHDA, CDR2 SQIVND (reference sequence).

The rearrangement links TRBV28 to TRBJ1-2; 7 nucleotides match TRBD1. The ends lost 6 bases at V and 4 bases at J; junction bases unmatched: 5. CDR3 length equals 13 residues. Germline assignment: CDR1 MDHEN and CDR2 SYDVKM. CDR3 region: CASRPTGIYGYTF. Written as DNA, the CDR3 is TGTGCCAGCAGGCCGACAGGGATCTATGGCTACACCTTC.

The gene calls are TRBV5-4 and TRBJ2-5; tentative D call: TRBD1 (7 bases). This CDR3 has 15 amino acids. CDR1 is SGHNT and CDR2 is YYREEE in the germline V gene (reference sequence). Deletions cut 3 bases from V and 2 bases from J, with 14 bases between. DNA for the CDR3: TGTGCCAGCAGCTCGGGGGTGGGACAGCAAGAGACCCAGTACTTC. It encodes CASSSGVGQQETQYF.

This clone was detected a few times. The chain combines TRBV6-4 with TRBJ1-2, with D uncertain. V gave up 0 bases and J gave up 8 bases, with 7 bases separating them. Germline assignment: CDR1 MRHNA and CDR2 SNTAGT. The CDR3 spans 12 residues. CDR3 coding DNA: TGTGCCAGCAGTGACTCGACTAGGGGCTACACCTTC. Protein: CASSDSTRGYTF.

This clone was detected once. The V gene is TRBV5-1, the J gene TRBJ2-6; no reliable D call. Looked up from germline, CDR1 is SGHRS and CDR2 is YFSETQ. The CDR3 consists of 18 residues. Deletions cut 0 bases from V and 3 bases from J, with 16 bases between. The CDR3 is CASSLEPIGQLGANVLTF. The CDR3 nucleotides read TGCGCCAGCAGCTTGGAACCTATTGGGCAGCTTGGGGCCAACGTCCTGACTTTC. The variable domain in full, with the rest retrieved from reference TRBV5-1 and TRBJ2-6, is KAGVTQTPRYLIKTRGQQVTLSCSPISGHRSVSWYQQTPGQGLQFLFEYFSETQRNKGNFPGRFSGRQFSNSRSEMNVSTLELGDSALYLCASSLEPIGQLGANVLTFGAGSRLTVL.

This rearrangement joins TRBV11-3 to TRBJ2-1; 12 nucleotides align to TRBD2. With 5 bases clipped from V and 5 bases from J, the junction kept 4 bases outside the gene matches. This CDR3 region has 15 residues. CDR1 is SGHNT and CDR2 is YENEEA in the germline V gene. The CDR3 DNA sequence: TGTGCCAGCAGCCCTAGACTAGCGGGGGACAATGAGCAGTTCTTC. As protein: CASSPRLAGDNEQFF.